This is a list of T cell receptor beta chains from one sample in a study of beta chain features in type 1 diabetes. Profiled with immunoSEQ multiplex PCR; TCRdb holds only in-frame clones, not every one. The sample comprises nearly 350,000 clones, 8% of which are singletons, and approximately 0.47% rests with the top ten. The sample comprised central memory CD4+ T cells from blood. The receptors were gathered from a woman between 18 and 29 years old in good health. Each CDR3 is given with its conserved first and last residue. The D gene is left open where the match is weak. Clone size is given for some rows only: seen once, a few or many times, or a class if the clone is expanded.

D: TRBD2
V: TRBV7-3
size: few
J: TRBJ2-1
DNA: TGTGCCAGCAGCTTAACGAGGACTAGCGGGACGAATGAGCAGTTCTTC
CDR3: CASSLTRTSGTNEQFF

D: NA
V: TRBV7-6
size: few
J: TRBJ2-3
DNA: TGTGCCAGCAGCCGAACAGGGTCAGATACGCAGTATTTT
CDR3: CASSRTGSDTQYF

D: NA
V: TRBV11-2
size: few
J: TRBJ2-2
DNA: TGTGCCAGCAGCTCTAGGCCGGTTGGGGGAACCAACACCGGGGAGCTGTTTTTT
CDR3: CASSSRPVGGTNTGELFF

D: NA
V: TRBV4-2
size: few
J: TRBJ2-1
DNA: TGTGCCAGCAGCCCCACTCCTCTCCCCGTAGGCAATGAGCAGTTCTTC
CDR3: CASSPTPLPVGNEQFF

D: NA
V: TRBV13
size: many
J: TRBJ2-5
DNA: TGTGCCAGCAGCCGAGTAAACCAAGAGACCCAGTACTTC
CDR3: CASSRVNQETQYF

D: TRBD1
V: TRBV7-9
size: many
J: TRBJ1-2
DNA: TGTGCCAGCAGCAAAACAGGGGATTACTATGGCTACACCTTC
CDR3: CASSKTGDYYGYTF

D: NA
V: TRBV11-2
size: few
J: TRBJ2-7
DNA: TGTGCCAGCAGCTCGACCAGGGCCTACGAGCAGTACTTC
CDR3: CASSSTRAYEQYF

D: TRBD2
V: TRBV6-5
size: few
J: TRBJ2-1
DNA: TGTGCCAGCCGTTCGAGCGGGAGCAATGAGCAGTTCTTC
CDR3: CASRSSGSNEQFF

D: TRBD2
V: TRBV4-3
size: NA
J: TRBJ2-3
DNA: TGCGCCAGCAGCTCCCTGACTAGCGGGAGAGGGGATACGCAGTATTTT
CDR3: CASSSLTSGRGDTQYF

D: NA
V: TRBV15
size: NA
J: TRBJ2-5
DNA: TGTGCCACCAGCAGGCCGTTGGCGAGGGGCCAAGAGACCCAGTACTTC
CDR3: CATSRPLARGQETQYF

D: NA
V: TRBV7-2
size: NA
J: TRBJ2-7
DNA: TGTGCCAGCAGCTTGACAGTATGGGACGAGCAGTACTTC
CDR3: CASSLTVWDEQYF

D: NA
V: TRBV21-1
size: few
J: TRBJ2-4
DNA: TGTGCCAGCAGCAAAGGGTCGGAGGCTGGGGACATTCAGTACTTC
CDR3: CASSKGSEAGDIQYF

D: NA
V: TRBV10-2
size: few
J: TRBJ2-7
DNA: TGCGCCAGCAGTGTACCGGAAACCTACGAGCAGTACTTC
CDR3: CASSVPETYEQYF

D: TRBD2
V: TRBV5-6
size: NA
J: TRBJ2-1
DNA: TGTGCCAGCAGCTTGTCGGGAGGGTTGGTGCAGTTCTTC
CDR3: CASSLSGGLVQFF

D: TRBD1
V: TRBV7-2
size: NA
J: TRBJ2-5
DNA: TGTGCCACACGACAGGGTGAGACTGAGACCCAGTACTTC
CDR3: CATRQGETETQYF

D: TRBD1
V: TRBV5-1
size: few
J: TRBJ2-2
DNA: TGCGCCAGCAGTAATACAGGGGTGACCGCCAGAACCGGGGAGCTGTTTTTT
CDR3: CASSNTGVTARTGELFF

D: NA
V: TRBV6-1
size: NA
J: TRBJ1-2
DNA: TGTGCCAGCAGTGAATTCCTCAGGGACGGCTATGGCTACACCTTC
CDR3: CASSEFLRDGYGYTF

D: NA
V: TRBV29-1
size: few
J: TRBJ2-1
DNA: TGCAGCGCTGCCGTCCTCTACAATGAGCAGTTCTTC
CDR3: CSAAVLYNEQFF

D: TRBD2
V: TRBV27
size: few
J: TRBJ2-2
DNA: TGTGCCAGCAGTTTATCGACCCGGGGGGGCACCGGGGAGCTGTTTTTT
CDR3: CASSLSTRGGTGELFF

D: NA
V: TRBV4-2
size: NA
J: TRBJ2-6
DNA: TGTGCCAGCAGCTCCAGGGATTCTGGGGCCAACGTCCTGACTTTC
CDR3: CASSSRDSGANVLTF

D: NA
V: TRBV5-5
size: few
J: TRBJ1-2
DNA: TGTGCCAGCAGCTCCGGCAGAAACTACACCTTC
CDR3: CASSSGRNYTF

D: NA
V: TRBV7-2
size: NA
J: TRBJ2-1
DNA: TGTGCCAGCAGCTTAGGCGGGAACTCCTACAATGAGCAGTTCTTC
CDR3: CASSLGGNSYNEQFF

D: TRBD2
V: TRBV7-2
size: many
J: TRBJ2-3
DNA: TGTGCCAGCAGCTTAGTTGCTAGCGGGACCACAGATACGCAGTATTTT
CDR3: CASSLVASGTTDTQYF

D: NA
V: TRBV19
size: many
J: TRBJ2-1
DNA: TGTGCCAGTAGTATGGCGAGGGAGCTCTACAATGAGCAGTTCTTC
CDR3: CASSMARELYNEQFF

D: NA
V: TRBV29-1
size: NA
J: TRBJ2-3
DNA: TGCAGCGTCGGAGTTTCCGCCAGTGATACGCAGTATTTT
CDR3: CSVGVSASDTQYF

D: NA
V: TRBV7-8
size: few
J: TRBJ1-1
DNA: TGTGCCAGCAGCTCTCAGGCAGTAACTGAAGCTTTCTTT
CDR3: CASSSQAVTEAFF

D: NA
V: TRBV10-3
size: NA
J: TRBJ2-1
DNA: TGTGCCATCAGTGAGTCGTCTGGGTATTTGTACAATGAGCAGTTCTTC
CDR3: CAISESSGYLYNEQFF

D: TRBD1
V: TRBV5-4
size: few
J: TRBJ1-1
DNA: TGTGCCAGCAGCTTGTCCGGACAGGTCAGAACTGAAGCTTTCTTT
CDR3: CASSLSGQVRTEAFF

D: NA
V: TRBV28
size: many
J: TRBJ1-5
DNA: TGTGCCAGCAGTTTACTTGGACAACTCCAGCATTTT
CDR3: CASSLLGQLQHF

D: NA
V: TRBV5-6
size: NA
J: TRBJ2-3
DNA: TGTGCCAGCAGTCATGCTGCTAGCACAGATACGCAGTATTTT
CDR3: CASSHAASTDTQYF

D: TRBD1
V: TRBV5-6
size: medium-sized
J: TRBJ2-4
DNA: TGTGCCAGCAGCTTGGCTACAGGGGTGGACATTCAGTACTTC
CDR3: CASSLATGVDIQYF

D: NA
V: TRBV10-3
size: NA
J: TRBJ2-3
DNA: TGTGCCATCAGTGACGAAAGGAGCACAGATACGCAGTATTTT
CDR3: CAISDERSTDTQYF

D: TRBD2
V: TRBV10-3
size: few
J: TRBJ2-7
DNA: TGTGCCATCAGTGAGACGGGACTAGGCAACTACGAGCAGTACTTC
CDR3: CAISETGLGNYEQYF

D: NA
V: TRBV14
size: few
J: TRBJ1-2
DNA: TGTGCCAGCAGCCCCCTGAACTATGGCTACACCTTC
CDR3: CASSPLNYGYTF

D: TRBD2
V: TRBV4-3
size: few
J: TRBJ2-7
DNA: TGCGCCAGCAGCAAACATGTGGGACTAGCGGGAGCCTACGAGCAGTACTTC
CDR3: CASSKHVGLAGAYEQYF

D: NA
V: TRBV6-1
size: few
J: TRBJ2-2
DNA: TGTGCCATCAGTGAGCTGCCCGGGACAAGCACCGGGGAGCTGTTTTTT
CDR3: CAISELPGTSTGELFF

D: NA
V: TRBV19
size: few
J: TRBJ1-5
DNA: TGTGCCAGTAGTAACACAGGAGGTGGGAACCAGCATTTT
CDR3: CASSNTGGGNQHF

D: TRBD1
V: TRBV29-1
size: few
J: TRBJ2-3
DNA: TGCAGCGTTGCCGGGACAGGGGGAAAAGGCACAGATACGCAGTATTTT
CDR3: CSVAGTGGKGTDTQYF

D: TRBD2
V: TRBV7-8
size: NA
J: TRBJ2-7
DNA: TGTGCCAGCAGCCCTCACGCGGGGCTAGCGGGTTTGCACGAGCAGTACTTC
CDR3: CASSPHAGLAGLHEQYF

D: NA
V: TRBV18
size: few
J: TRBJ2-5
DNA: TGTGCCAGCTCGTCACGGGGACAAGAGACCCAGTACTTC
CDR3: CASSSRGQETQYF

D: NA
V: TRBV5-4
size: many
J: TRBJ2-2
DNA: TGTGCCAGCAGCTTGGTCGCAGGGAACACCGGGGAGCTGTTTTTT
CDR3: CASSLVAGNTGELFF

D: NA
V: TRBV7-8
size: NA
J: TRBJ2-7
DNA: TGTGCCAGCAGCTTAGCCCTTCGGGTCGAGCAGTACTTC
CDR3: CASSLALRVEQYF

D: NA
V: TRBV7-9
size: NA
J: TRBJ1-3
DNA: TGTGCCAGCAGCGGGGCAGGAACGGGAAACACCATATATTTT
CDR3: CASSGAGTGNTIYF

D: NA
V: TRBV7-6
size: NA
J: TRBJ1-5
DNA: TGTGCCAGCAGCTTAGTTCAAGGGGGTTATTTGGGGACCCAGCATTTT
CDR3: CASSLVQGGYLGTQHF

D: TRBD1
V: TRBV5-1
size: few
J: TRBJ1-1
DNA: TGCGCCAGCAGCGGAACAGGGGGAGACACTGAAGCTTTCTTT
CDR3: CASSGTGGDTEAFF

D: NA
V: TRBV29-1
size: few
J: TRBJ1-1
DNA: TGCAGCGTGTCATCACAGCAGAACACTGAAGCTTTCTTT
CDR3: CSVSSQQNTEAFF

D: NA
V: TRBV7-9
size: few
J: TRBJ2-2
DNA: TGTGCCAGCAGCTTAGAGGGACCCGGGGAGCTGTTTTTT
CDR3: CASSLEGPGELFF

D: TRBD1
V: TRBV5-1
size: many
J: TRBJ2-1
DNA: TGCGCCAGCAGCTTTGGACAGGTCAACAATGAGCAGTTCTTC
CDR3: CASSFGQVNNEQFF

D: TRBD1
V: TRBV7-9
size: NA
J: TRBJ1-2
DNA: TGTGCCAGCAGCTCCCACAGGGGTTCGACCTCGGACTATGGCTACACCTTC
CDR3: CASSSHRGSTSDYGYTF

D: NA
V: TRBV7-9
size: few
J: TRBJ2-3
DNA: TGTGCCAGCAGCCGATACGGGGACCCTATTAATACGCAGTATTTT
CDR3: CASSRYGDPINTQYF

D: TRBD2
V: TRBV27
size: NA
J: TRBJ2-1
DNA: TGTGCCAGCAGTTTGAACGTAGCGGGAGTTTTCCACAATGAGCAGTTCTTC
CDR3: CASSLNVAGVFHNEQFF

D: NA
V: TRBV14
size: few
J: TRBJ1-1
DNA: TGTGCCAGCAGCCAAGAGGGTAGGTTTGAAGCTTTCTTT
CDR3: CASSQEGRFEAFF

D: NA
V: TRBV29-1
size: NA
J: TRBJ1-2
DNA: TGCAGCGTTGAAGGGGACGGCTACACCTTC
CDR3: CSVEGDGYTF

D: NA
V: TRBV7-2
size: many
J: TRBJ2-7
DNA: TGTGCCAGCAGCTTAATGCAGGCATCCTACGAGCAGTACTTC
CDR3: CASSLMQASYEQYF

D: TRBD1
V: TRBV15
size: few
J: TRBJ2-6
DNA: TGTGCCACCAGCAAGGGACAGCACTCTGGGGCCAACGTCCTGACTTTC
CDR3: CATSKGQHSGANVLTF